This T cell receptor beta chain was identified in a study of cytomegalovirus exposure and HLA in healthy donors. Study-wide findings and caveats: A later analysis reportedly found fewer N-insertions in an Asian-associated ancestry cluster than the roughly 680-donor mean. The authors listed approximately 160 TCR beta chains as cytomegalovirus-associated.

As concerns this clone: Its antigen is not identified.

Primers: 60 Vbeta forward and 13 Jbeta reverse. In the authors' methods: In a later analysis, some 10 million of around 75 million unique beta chains occurred in at least two donors. TCRdb's table, derived via immunoSEQ multiplex PCR, lists solely in-frame clones and lacks some. V and J calls and clone size are those listed in that table; D and trimming were worked out from the DNA. The profile shows 220,000 or so clones, roughly 80% of them singletons. The CDR3 length is 15 residues. In germline, CDR1 is SGDLS, CDR2 YYNGEE. The V segment lost 0 bases and the J segment 6 bases; nucleotides outside the gene matches: 6.

The TCR originated in a man aged 45-65 years in good health and CMV-seronegative. This rearrangement joins TRBV9 to TRBJ2-1, with 7 nucleotides matching TRBD2. Material for sequencing was PBMCs. CDR3 amino acids: CASSVGDREGNEQFF. CDR3 DNA: TGTGCCAGCAGCGTAGGAGATAGGGAGGGCAATGAGCAGTTCTTC.